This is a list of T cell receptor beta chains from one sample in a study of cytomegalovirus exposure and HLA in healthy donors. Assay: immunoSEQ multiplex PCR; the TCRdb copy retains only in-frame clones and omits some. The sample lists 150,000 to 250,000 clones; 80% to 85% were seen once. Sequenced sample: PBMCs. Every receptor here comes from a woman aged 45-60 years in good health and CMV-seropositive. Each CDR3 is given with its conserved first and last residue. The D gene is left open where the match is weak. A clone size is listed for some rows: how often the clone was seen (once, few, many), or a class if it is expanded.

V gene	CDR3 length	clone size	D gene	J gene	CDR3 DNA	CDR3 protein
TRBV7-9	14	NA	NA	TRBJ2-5	TGTGCCAGCAGCTTTTGGTCAGTCCAGGAGACCCAGTACTTC	CASSFWSVQETQYF
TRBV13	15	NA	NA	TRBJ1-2	TGTGCCAGCAGCTATGGGACACCAACTCCTTATGGCTACACCTTC	CASSYGTPTPYGYTF
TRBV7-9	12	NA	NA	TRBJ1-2	TGTTCCGGGACACTACTCAACTATGGCTACACCTTC	CSGTLLNYGYTF
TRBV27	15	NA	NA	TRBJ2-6	TGTGCCAGCACCGGTATAGGGGCTGGGGCCAACGTCCTGACTTTC	CASTGIGAGANVLTF
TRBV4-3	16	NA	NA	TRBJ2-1	TGCGCCAGCAGCCAGCGCCTGGCGGGTCCCTACAATGAGCAGTTCTTC	CASSQRLAGPYNEQFF
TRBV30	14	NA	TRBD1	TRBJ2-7	TGTGCCTGGAGTGCCGGGACAGGGGGAAACGAGCAGTACTTC	CAWSAGTGGNEQYF
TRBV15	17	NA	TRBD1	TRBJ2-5	TGTGCCACCAGCAGAGTTCCTGGACAGGGGGCAAGGGAGACCCAGTACTTC	CATSRVPGQGARETQYF
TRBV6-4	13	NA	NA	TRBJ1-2	TGTGCCAGCATTTGGCAGGTGATCTATGGCTACACCTTC	CASIWQVIYGYTF
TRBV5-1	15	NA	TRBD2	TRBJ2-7	TGCGCCAGCAGCGCGGAGATGGGTCGCGGGGGCGAGCAGTACTTC	CASSAEMGRGGEQYF
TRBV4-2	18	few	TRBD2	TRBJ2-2	TGTGCCAGCAGCCTTCGGGAAGTAGCGGGAACCGTCTTCGGGGAGCTGTTTTTT	CASSLREVAGTVFGELFF
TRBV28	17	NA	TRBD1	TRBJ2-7	TGTGCCAGCAGATCTCCCGGGACAGCCCTTCTAGACCACGAGCAGTACTTC	CASRSPGTALLDHEQYF
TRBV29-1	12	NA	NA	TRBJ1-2	TGCAGCGTTGTACGGACAGACTATGGCTACACCTTC	CSVVRTDYGYTF
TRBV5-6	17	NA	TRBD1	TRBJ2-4	TGTGCCAGCAGCTTGGCGCTACCCGGGACAGGACGAGGCATTCAGTACTTC	CASSLALPGTGRGIQYF
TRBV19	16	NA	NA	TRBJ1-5	TGTGCCAGTAGTATAGATCGCGAGGGGACTGATCAGCCCCAGCATTTT	CASSIDREGTDQPQHF
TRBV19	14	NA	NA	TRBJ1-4	TGTGCCTCAAGGTGGCGGGGCCCCGAAGAAAAACTGTTTTTT	CASRWRGPEEKLFF
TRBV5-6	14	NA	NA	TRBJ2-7	TGTGCCAGCAGCGCGGATCTAGGGGCCTACGAGCAGTACTTC	CASSADLGAYEQYF
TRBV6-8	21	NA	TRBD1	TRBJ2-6	TGTGCCAGCAGTTACTCCAGGGGGCCGAAGCCCACTACCTCTGGGGCCAACGTCCTGACTTTC	CASSYSRGPKPTTSGANVLTF
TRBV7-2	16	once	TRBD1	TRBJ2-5	TGTGCCAGCAGCTTAGAACGGACAGGCGGAAAAGAGACCCAGTACTTC	CASSLERTGGKETQYF
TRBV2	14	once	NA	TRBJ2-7	TGTGCCAGCAGTGAATTAGCATTTAGCCCCGAGCAGTACTTC	CASSELAFSPEQYF
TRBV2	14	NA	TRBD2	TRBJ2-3	TGTGCCAGCAGTCTACTAGCGGGGGCAGATACGCAGTATTTT	CASSLLAGADTQYF
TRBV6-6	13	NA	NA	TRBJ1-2	TGTGCCAGCAAACAGGGTGGTGACTATGGCTACACCTTC	CASKQGGDYGYTF
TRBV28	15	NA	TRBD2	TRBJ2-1	TGTGCCAGCAGGGGACTAGCTTCCTCCTACAATGAGCAGTTCTTC	CASRGLASSYNEQFF
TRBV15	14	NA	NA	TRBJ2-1	TGTGCCACCAGCACGAAAGGAGGGTACAATGAGCAGTTCTTC	CATSTKGGYNEQFF
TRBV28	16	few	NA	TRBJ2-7	TGTGCCAGCAGCCCCGGAGGGGCCTCTTACCAAGGGGAGCAGTACTTC	CASSPGGASYQGEQYF
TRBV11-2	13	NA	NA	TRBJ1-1	TGTGCCAGCAGCTTTACAGAGAACACTGAAGCTTTCTTT	CASSFTENTEAFF
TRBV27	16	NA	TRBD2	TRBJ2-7	TGTGCCAGCAGTTTGCGAGGGACTAGCGGTCGTTACGAGCAGTACTTC	CASSLRGTSGRYEQYF
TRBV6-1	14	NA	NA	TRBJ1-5	TGTGCCAGCGGCTTTGAGGGTCGCAATCAGCCCCAGCATTTT	CASGFEGRNQPQHF
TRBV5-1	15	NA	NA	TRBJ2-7	TGCGCCAGCAGCCCTGGGGCAGGGTCAACCTACGAGCAGTACTTC	CASSPGAGSTYEQYF
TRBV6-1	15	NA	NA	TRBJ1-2	TGTGCCAGCAGTGATAGGTTGGTGACAGGCCATGGCTACACCTTC	CASSDRLVTGHGYTF
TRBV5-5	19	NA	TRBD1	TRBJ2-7	TGTGCCAGCAGACGCGAACAGGGGAATCAGGGGAGAAAATCCTACGAGCAGTACTTC	CASRREQGNQGRKSYEQYF
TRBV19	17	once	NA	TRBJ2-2	TGTGCCAGTAGTAATGCCCCTCGCAGGGTTTACACCGGGGAGCTGTTTTTT	CASSNAPRRVYTGELFF
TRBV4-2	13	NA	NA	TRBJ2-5	TGTGCCAGCAGCCAAGTTGCAGACTCGGAGCAGTACTTC	CASSQVADSEQYF
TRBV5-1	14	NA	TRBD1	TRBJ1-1	TGCGCCAGCAGCTTACAAGGGGGCCTCACTGAAGCTTTCTTT	CASSLQGGLTEAFF
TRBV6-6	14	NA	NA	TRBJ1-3	TGTGCCAGCAGTTACTCCGGGGTTGGAAACACCATATATTTT	CASSYSGVGNTIYF
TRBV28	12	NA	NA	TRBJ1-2	TGTGCCAGCAGTTTACCGACATATGGCTACACCTTC	CASSLPTYGYTF
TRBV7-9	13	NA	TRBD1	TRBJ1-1	TGTTCCAGCAGCCTAACAGGGGACACTGAAGCTTTCTTT	CSSSLTGDTEAFF
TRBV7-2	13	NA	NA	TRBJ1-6	TGTGCCAGCAGCTTAGCTCTGAATTCACCCCTCCACTTT	CASSLALNSPLHF
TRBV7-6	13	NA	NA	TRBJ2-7	TGTGCCAGCATCCTCGACAGATACTACGAGCAGTACTTC	CASILDRYYEQYF
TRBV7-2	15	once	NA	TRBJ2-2	TGTGCCAGCAGCTTATATAGGACTTACACCGGGGAGCTGTTTTTT	CASSLYRTYTGELFF
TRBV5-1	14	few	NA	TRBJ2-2	TGCGCCAGCAGCTTATCAGGGAACACCGGGGAGCTGTTTTTT	CASSLSGNTGELFF
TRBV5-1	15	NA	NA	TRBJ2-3	TGCGCCAGCAGCTTGAGTTCGCCGGGCACAGATACGCAGTATTTT	CASSLSSPGTDTQYF
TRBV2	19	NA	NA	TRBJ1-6	TGTGCCAGCAGTGATTTTATTAGGGGTAGTGCGCTCGGAAATTCACCCCTCCACTTT	CASSDFIRGSALGNSPLHF
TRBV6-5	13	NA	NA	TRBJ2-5	TGTGCCAGCAGGACAGGTGAATCGGAGACCCAGTACTTC	CASRTGESETQYF
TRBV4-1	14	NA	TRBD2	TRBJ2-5	TGCGCCAGCAGCCGACTAGCGGGGAAAGAGACCCAGTACTTC	CASSRLAGKETQYF
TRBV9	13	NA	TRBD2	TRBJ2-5	TGTGCCAGCAGCCCCGGACTAGCGGGGGACCAGTACTTC	CASSPGLAGDQYF
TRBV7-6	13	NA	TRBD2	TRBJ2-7	TGTGCCAGCAGCCAGGGACTAGTTAGCGAGCAGTACTTC	CASSQGLVSEQYF